The T cell receptor beta chain under discussion was sequenced for a study of T cells in Graves' hyperthyroidism and ophthalmopathy (dated by TCRdb to the late 2010s). For the wider study: Peripheral blood samples were taken at the time of initial diagnosis, prior to any treatment. To identify distinguishing TCR V-J signatures, a discovery cohort of around 98 patients was used, comprising some 45 with Graves' ophthalmopathy and 55 to 65 with stable Graves' hyperthyroidism. Prospective prediction of ophthalmopathy was tested in an independent validation cohort consisting of 18 to 20 hyperthyroidism patients and approximately 16 patients who later progressed to ophthalmopathy. The 75 to 100 discovery patients were randomly split 7:3 into training and test sets. In six Graves' hyperthyroidism patients, the study also compared T-cell repertoires from thyroid tissue with T-cell repertoires from blood. After blood sampling, hyperthyroidism patients were treated with methimazole at a starting dose of 30 mg daily, and ophthalmopathy patients were treated with high-dose intravenous methylprednisolone. The paper reports TCR Vbeta CDR3 sequencing of some 140 peripheral blood samples: around 45 ophthalmopathy, fewer than 80 hyperthyroidism and 17 progressor patients.

What the authors observed across the whole study: Most expanded thyroid clonotypes (frequency above 0.001) were also found in blood, which suggests that blood repertoires may mirror thyroid immune responses. In validation, the model predicted progression to ophthalmopathy with approximately 71% sensitivity and 72% to 85% specificity, a median of roughly seven months before onset. In cross-validation, a model built on a 13 V-J signature told ophthalmopathy apart from stable hyperthyroidism with approximately 91% sensitivity and around 83% specificity, and in testing the same model reached 80%/75%. Sample size was not statistically predetermined, and blinding of investigators to group allocation was not performed.

A patient counted as having stable Graves' hyperthyroidism if no progression to ophthalmopathy occurred over 18 months of follow-up. Hyperthyroidism patients were newly diagnosed, had a disease duration of under 2 months, and were aged 18 to 65 years. Patients with uncontrolled infections, other autoimmune diseases, pregnancy or lactation were excluded. Diagnoses were based on clinical symptoms, serum thyroxine and TRAb, thyroid ultrasound and orbital computed tomography. PBMCs were isolated from more than 9 ml of fresh peripheral blood by Ficoll-Paque density gradient centrifugation. Total RNA was extracted with Trizol reagent, and quality was checked on an Agilent 2100 Bioanalyzer. Concerning this clonotype itself: It has no known antigen specificity. A read error may produce the germline difference seen at one junction end.

Amplification of TCR beta CDR3 regions was carried out from RNA transcripts. For the first round of RT-PCR on the TCR CDR3, the HTBI primer set was used together with the Qiagen OneStep RT-PCR kit. Libraries were constructed in a second round of multiplex PCR, after which size selection and purification were performed. The libraries were sequenced on an Illumina HiSeq2000 using paired-end 100 bp reads. The study's own analysis went as follows. SOAPnuke was used to process the raw data, removing reads that contained adapters or uncalled bases, had a mean Phred below 15, or lacked an exact match to the constant primer or identifier. COPE v1.2.5 was used to merge the high-quality paired reads, and each unique nucleotide sequence was defined as a clonotype. MiTCR v1.1 was used to align clonotypes to the IMGT TRBV, TRBD and TRBJ reference segments. Analysis was restricted to V-J combinations with a frequency above 0.0001, which covered roughly 99% of repertoires. A TCS score was defined as the ratio between F50 (clonal expansion) and ExV (chaos), using BLOSUM62-based TCRdist between CDR3 peptides within each V-J. Welch's t-statistics and random forest reduced just over 500 V-J features to some 14, which were used in a naive Bayes classifier (R e1071). Thyroid-blood repertoire similarity was quantified with the Morisita-Horn index. TCRdb itself trimmed the public reads at Q25 with fastp, ran MiXCR and retained productive beta chains. Each record represents a unique CDR3 protein, reported with the most common genes and DNA among its rows. The V and J calls were determined by TCRdb, not by the authors. In this sample the table shows around 800,000 distinct CDR3 sequences, about two fifths of which occur a single time. Of the sample, about 9% is held by the ten largest clones.

Sequencing was carried out using blood. This TCR came from a young man with Graves' hyperthyroidism.

The DNA reads TGCGCCAGCAGCGTCCAGGGCTACTACGAGCAGTACTTC. Its protein reads: CASSVQGYYEQYF. The V gene is TRBV25-1 and the J gene is TRBJ2-7; TRBD1 could be the D gene, as 5 bases match. CDR1 MGHDK and CDR2 SYGVNS were looked up in the germline V gene. The CDR3 measures 13 amino acids from cysteine to phenylalanine. Only CDR3 DNA remains: 39 bases, in frame from the first base.